This T cell receptor (beta chain) was profiled in a study of preoperative IRX-2 immunotherapy in early breast cancer. Germline V lookup: CDR1 MDHEN, CDR2 SYDVKM. The CDR3 extends over 18 amino acids. J was trimmed by 3 bases and V by 3 bases; bases with no gene match: 15. Treatment: preoperative locoregional IRX-2 cytokine immunotherapy. Clones were read by immunoSEQ multiplex PCR, and TCRdb kept only the in-frame ones, dropping some. This table has more than 50,000 clones, approximately 95% appearing once. J is TRBJ2-7 and V is TRBV28; 9 bases are a match to TRBD1. The sequence was collected from a human donor with breast cancer. The sample was taken from a patient treated with IRX-2 immunotherapy. The CDR3 is CASSFGLGQGSRDYEQYF. The CDR3 coding sequence is TGTGCCAGCAGTTTTGGGTTAGGACAGGGGAGTCGAGACTACGAGCAGTACTTC.